This T cell receptor beta chain was recorded in a study of shared clonotypes between healthy human individuals. Study donors comprised healthy, HIV-negative adults devoid of recent acute infection or vaccination. Using immunoSEQ multiplex PCR, the repertoire was profiled, and TCRdb retains in-frame clones only, with some absent. The sample contains 1.5 million to 1.9 million clones, around 98% of which appear only once. The germline V gene has CDR1 SQVTM and CDR2 ANQGSEA. The CDR3 spans 14 residues. V dropped 6 bases and J dropped 2 bases, with 14 bases sitting between them. The sequence was collected from a man aged 25 to 40 in good health. The genes are TRBV29-1 and TRBJ2-1; D is possibly TRBD2 (5 bases). Material: naive CD4+ T cells sorted from blood. Noted subset: CD45RA+ positively selected. The CDR3 loop is CSVPGRGTYNEQFF. As DNA, the CDR3 is TGCAGCGTACCCGGTAGAGGGACCTACAATGAGCAGTTCTTC.